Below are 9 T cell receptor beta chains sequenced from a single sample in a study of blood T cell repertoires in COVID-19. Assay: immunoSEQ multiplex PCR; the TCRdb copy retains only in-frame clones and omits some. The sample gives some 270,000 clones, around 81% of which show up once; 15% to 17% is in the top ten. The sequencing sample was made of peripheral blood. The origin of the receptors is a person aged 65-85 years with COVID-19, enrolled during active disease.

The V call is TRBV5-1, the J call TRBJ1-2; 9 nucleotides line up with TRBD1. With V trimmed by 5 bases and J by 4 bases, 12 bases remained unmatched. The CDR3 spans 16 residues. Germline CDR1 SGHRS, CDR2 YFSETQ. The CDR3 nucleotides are TGCGCCAGCAGTGCCGGACCGGGACAGGGAAGCTATGGCTACACCTTC. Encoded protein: CASSAGPGQGSYGYTF.

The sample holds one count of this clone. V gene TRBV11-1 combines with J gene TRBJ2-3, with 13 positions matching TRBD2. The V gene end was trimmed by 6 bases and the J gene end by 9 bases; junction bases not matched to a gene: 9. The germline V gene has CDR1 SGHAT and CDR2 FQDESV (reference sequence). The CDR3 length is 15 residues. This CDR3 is CASRLAGGPIGTQYF. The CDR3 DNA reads TGTGCCAGCAGACTAGCGGGAGGGCCCATTGGGACGCAGTATTTT.

DNA of the CDR3: TGCGCCAGCAGCCTGACCTGGACAGGAATGAACACCGGGGAGCTGTTTTTT. It yields the protein CASSLTWTGMNTGELFF. The J gene is TRBJ2-2, the V gene TRBV10-1; TRBD1 agrees at 7 bases. CDR1 and CDR2 (germline): WNHNN, SYGVQD (reference sequence). There are 17 residues in the CDR3. The V segment lost 6 bases and the J segment 1 base; nucleotides outside the gene matches: 11.

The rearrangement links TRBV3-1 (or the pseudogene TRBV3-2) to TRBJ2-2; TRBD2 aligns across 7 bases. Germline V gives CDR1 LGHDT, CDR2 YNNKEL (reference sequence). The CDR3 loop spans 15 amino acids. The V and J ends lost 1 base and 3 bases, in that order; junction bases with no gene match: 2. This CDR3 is CASSQVAGDTGELFF. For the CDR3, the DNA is TGTGCCAGCAGCCAAGTTGCGGGGGACACCGGGGAGCTGTTTTTT.

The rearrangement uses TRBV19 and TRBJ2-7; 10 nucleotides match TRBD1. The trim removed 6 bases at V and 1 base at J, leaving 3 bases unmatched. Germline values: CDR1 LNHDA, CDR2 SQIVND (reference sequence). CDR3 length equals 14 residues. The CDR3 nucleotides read TGTGCCAGTAGGGACAGGGGGACTTCCTACGAGCAGTACTTC. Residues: CASRDRGTSYEQYF.

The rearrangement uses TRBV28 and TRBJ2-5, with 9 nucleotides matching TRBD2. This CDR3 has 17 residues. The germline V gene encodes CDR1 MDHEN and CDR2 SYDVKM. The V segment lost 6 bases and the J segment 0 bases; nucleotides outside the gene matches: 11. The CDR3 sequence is CASSPGERGAYQETQYF. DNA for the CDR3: TGTGCCAGCAGCCCGGGCGAGCGGGGGGCGTACCAAGAGACCCAGTACTTC.

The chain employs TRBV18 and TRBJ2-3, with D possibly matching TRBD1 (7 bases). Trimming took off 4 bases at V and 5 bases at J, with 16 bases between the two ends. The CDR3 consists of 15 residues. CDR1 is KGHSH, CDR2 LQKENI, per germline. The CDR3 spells CASSRGGGNKDTQYF. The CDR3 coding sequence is TGTGCCAGCTCACGAGGAGGGGGCAATAAAGATACGCAGTATTTT.

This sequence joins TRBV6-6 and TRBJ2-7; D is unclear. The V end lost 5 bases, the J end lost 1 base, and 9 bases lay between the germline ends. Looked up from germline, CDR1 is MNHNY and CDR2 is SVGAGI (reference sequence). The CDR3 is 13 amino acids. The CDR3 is CASSASESYEQYF. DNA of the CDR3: TGTGCCAGCAGTGCCTCGGAGTCCTACGAGCAGTACTTC.

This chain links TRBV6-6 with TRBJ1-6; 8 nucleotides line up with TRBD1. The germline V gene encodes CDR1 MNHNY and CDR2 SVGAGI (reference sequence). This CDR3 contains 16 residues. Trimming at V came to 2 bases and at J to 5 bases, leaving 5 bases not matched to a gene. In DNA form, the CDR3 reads TGTGCCAGCAGTTACGAGCCGGACAGGGATAATTCACCCCTCCACTTT. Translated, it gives CASSYEPDRDNSPLHF.